The TCR beta chain under discussion was sequenced for a study of response to subunit inactivated influenza vaccine. TCRdb redid the calling of the RT-PCR reads with MiXCR, one entry per CDR3 protein. In the table there are 500,000 to 550,000 distinct CDR3 sequences, approximately 7.1% of which are singletons. This clonotype was counted at least ten times. The V and J ends lost 4 bases and 2 bases respectively, with 12 bases between them. Germline V gene data show CDR1 as SGHRS and CDR2 as YFSETQ. The CDR3 runs to 15 residues. The V gene is TRBV5-1, the J gene TRBJ2-2, with D tentatively TRBD1 (6 bases). The clonotype comes from a man in his fifties or sixties who received an inactivated influenza vaccine. Source: PBMCs from blood, taken roughly 24 months after vaccination. Here the CDR3 reads CASSPGQSNTGELFF. The CDR3 DNA reads as TGCGCCAGCAGCCCCGGACAGAGTAACACCGGGGAGCTGTTTTTT. Full variable domain (remainder filled in from reference TRBV5-1 and TRBJ2-2): KAGVTQTPRYLIKTRGQQVTLSCSPISGHRSVSWYQQTPGQGLQFLFEYFSETQRNKGNFPGRFSGRQFSNSRSEMNVSTLELGDSALYLCASSPGQSNTGELFFGEGSRLTVL.